This TCR beta chain was observed in a study of blood T cell repertoires in COVID-19. Study information: COVID-19 samples, acute and convalescent, were from the United States, Italy and Spain. PBMCs, B-cell-depleted T cells, or T cells provided the cDNA or gDNA that made up the material.

The CDR3 runs to 15 residues. J lost 2 bases, V lost 2 bases, and 2 bases had no gene match. Germline V gives CDR1 MNHEY, CDR2 SVGAGI. Original methodology: Amplifying reference gene primers gave estimates of nucleated cell counts. Sequenced by immunoSEQ multiplex PCR; TCRdb stores in-frame clones only, minus some. D and trimming were read from the DNA, whereas the V and J calls and clone size are those reported in that table. The sample includes tens of thousands of clones, around 90% seen only once; the top ten take 5.5% to 7%. The receptor comes from a woman older than 75 with acute or convalescent COVID-19. This chain uses TRBV6-5 with TRBJ1-2, with 10 bases identical to TRBD1. Input material: peripheral blood. CDR3: CASSYPGQGNYGYTF. The CDR3 DNA is TGTGCCAGCAGTTACCCGGGACAGGGGAACTATGGCTACACCTTC.